One and the same sample provided the 20 T cell receptor beta chains below, sequenced in a study of shared clonotypes between healthy human individuals. Produced via immunoSEQ multiplex PCR; TCRdb's table is partial and in-frame only. Among around 1.5 million clones listed, 98% were seen once. The sample comprised naive CD4+ T cells sorted from blood. The subset was: CD45RA+ positively selected. These receptors all stem from a man between 25 and 39 years old in good health.

The rearrangement uses TRBV15 and TRBJ2-2; D possibly corresponds to TRBD2 (6 bases). Trimming pared 5 bases from V and 6 bases from J, leaving 13 bases between. The CDR3 is 14 amino acids. Germline CDR1 and CDR2: LNHNV and YYDKDF (reference sequence). CDR3 amino acids: CATSGGKPAGELFF. The CDR3 DNA follows: TGTGCCACCAGCGGCGGGAAGCCCGCCGGGGAGCTGTTTTTT.

The chain uses TRBV11-2 and TRBJ1-2; maybe TRBD1 (5 bases). The CDR3 runs to 15 residues. V dropped 3 bases and J dropped 5 bases, with 16 bases sitting between them. CDR1 is SGHAT, CDR2 FQNNGV, per germline. CDR3 coding DNA: TGTGCCAGCAGCTTTTTCAGGGTCGTCGGGTATGGCTACACCTTC. Its translation is CASSFFRVVGYGYTF.

Remarks on this clone: Other DNA sequences of this sample code for an identical CDR3. The chain employs TRBV27 and TRBJ2-1; 9 positions agree with TRBD2. The CDR3 has 16 amino acids. Trimming cost V 5 bases and J 5 bases; bases outside gene matches: 10. Per germline, CDR1 MNHEY and CDR2 SMNVEV (reference sequence). CDR3 residues: CASSPRLAGGNNEQFF. CDR3 nucleotide sequence: TGTGCCAGCAGTCCCCGACTGGCGGGAGGGAACAATGAGCAGTTCTTC.

The rearrangement uses TRBV7-6 and TRBJ2-1; the D gene is possibly TRBD2 (7 bases). The CDR3 consists of 16 residues. Germline CDR1 and CDR2: SGHVS and FNYEAQ. Trimming removed 1 base from V and 9 bases from J, with 19 bases in between. The CDR3 DNA follows: TGTGCCAGCAGCTTAGAGGTTTCGGGGGCGGGAGCTGAGCAGTTCTTC. Translation gives CASSLEVSGAGAEQFF.

The chain uses TRBV9 and TRBJ2-1; D is undetermined. Germline values: CDR1 SGDLS, CDR2 YYNGEE. Trimming cost V 6 bases and J 0 bases, with 4 bases left between them. This CDR3 spans 12 amino acids. The CDR3 nucleotides read TGTGCCAGCATGGGCTCCTACAATGAGCAGTTCTTC. This encodes CASMGSYNEQFF.

This clone is a singleton in its sample. The V gene is TRBV29-1, the J gene TRBJ1-2; D uncertain. Deletions cut 0 bases from V and 5 bases from J, with 7 bases between. In germline, CDR1 is SQVTM, CDR2 ANQGSEA. This CDR3 region has 12 residues. As DNA, the CDR3 is TGCAGCGTTGAAGAACCCCCTTATGGCTACACCTTC. It yields the protein CSVEEPPYGYTF.

The chain joins TRBV11-2 to TRBJ2-1; no definite D call. CDR1 and CDR2 (germline): SGHAT, FQNNGV. The CDR3 runs 13 residues. Trimming removed 0 bases from V and 13 bases from J, with 13 bases in between. In DNA, the CDR3 is TGTGCCAGCAGCTTAGAGAGGTTCCATTACCAGTTCTTC. Translated, it gives CASSLERFHYQFF.

The chain joins TRBV6-1 to TRBJ1-5; no clear D gene. This CDR3 region has 13 residues. The germline V gene encodes CDR1 MNHNS and CDR2 SASEGT. V was shortened by 1 base and J by 8 bases, with 9 bases between the two germline ends. CDR3 residues: CASSEVPAEPQHF. CDR3 coding DNA: TGTGCCAGCAGTGAAGTTCCCGCGGAGCCCCAGCATTTT.

The rearrangement joins TRBV20-1 to TRBJ2-5; a weak D match, TRBD2 (5 bases). Per the germline V gene, CDR1 is DFQATT and CDR2 is SNEGSKA (reference sequence). The CDR3 extends over 11 amino acids. V was pared by 3 bases and J by 3 bases, with 5 bases between. CDR3: CSASGKETQYF. The CDR3 DNA reads as TGCAGTGCTAGCGGGAAAGAGACCCAGTACTTC.

Details on this clone: This specimen includes other DNA sequences encoding the same CDR3. The chain carries TRBV5-6 and TRBJ1-1; no reliable D call. The length of the CDR3 is 14 residues. In germline, CDR1 is SGHDT, CDR2 YYEEEE. The ends were cut back, 0 bases at V and 3 bases at J, with 9 bases in the middle. The CDR3 loop is CASSLAGRDTEAFF. DNA of the CDR3: TGTGCCAGCAGCTTGGCCGGTCGGGACACTGAAGCTTTCTTT. The full variable domain, rest sourced from reference TRBV5-6 and TRBJ1-1, is DAGVTQSPTHLIKTRGQQVTLRCSPKSGHDTVSWYQQALGQGPQFIFQYYEEEERQRGNFPDRFSGHQFPNYSSELNVNALLLGDSALYLCASSLAGRDTEAFFGQGTRLTVV.

The chain combines TRBV11-3 with TRBJ2-6, with D perhaps matching TRBD1 (7 bases). The CDR3 loop spans 15 amino acids. Trimming left V 4 bases short and J 1 base short, with 8 bases between. The germline CDR1 and CDR2 sequences are SGHNT and YENEEA. The CDR3 reads CASSSGGSGANVLTF. The CDR3 DNA reads as TGTGCCAGCAGCTCAGGGGGGTCTGGGGCCAACGTCCTGACTTTC. Looking up the rest from reference TRBV11-3 and TRBJ2-6 gives the full variable domain: EAGVVQSPRYKIIEKKQPVAFWCNPISGHNTLYWYLQNLGQGPELLIRYENEEAVDDSQLPKDRFSAERLKGVDSTLKIQPAELGDSAVYLCASSSGGSGANVLTFGAGSRLTVL.

V and J are TRBV11-2 and TRBJ2-1; D ambiguous. Germline values: CDR1 SGHAT, CDR2 FQNNGV. The CDR3 is made up of 16 amino acids. V lost 0 bases and J lost 5, with 14 bases in between. CDR3 in DNA: TGTGCCAGCAGCTTAGATCTCCTAGGCTGGGACAATGAGCAGTTCTTC. It encodes CASSLDLLGWDNEQFF.

The chain links TRBV4-3 to TRBJ2-1; TRBD2 matches 9 bases. Per germline, CDR1 LGHNA and CDR2 YSLEER. The junction had 6 bases not matched to a gene; V was cut back by 0 bases and J by 3 bases. The CDR3 is 17 amino acids. CDR3 residues: CASSQDVLAGDYNEQFF. CDR3 nucleotides: TGCGCCAGCAGCCAAGATGTGTTAGCGGGAGACTACAATGAGCAGTTCTTC.

The V call is TRBV5-5, the J call TRBJ2-7, with 10 bases aligning to TRBD1. This CDR3 contains 14 residues. Germline V gene sequence: CDR1 SGHKS, CDR2 YYEKEE (reference sequence). The trim removed 4 bases at V and 3 bases at J, leaving 4 bases unmatched. CDR3 DNA sequence: TGTGCCAGCAGCAAGGGACAGGGGATCTACGAGCAGTACTTC. Its protein is CASSKGQGIYEQYF.

As regards this clone: Other DNA sequences in the same sample also yield this CDR3. The genes are TRBV7-9 and TRBJ2-6; D remains unclear. Germline CDR1 reads SEHNR; CDR2 reads FQNEAQ (reference sequence). The CDR3 runs 13 residues. Trimming removed 1 base from V and 3 bases from J, with 1 base in between. The CDR3 protein is CASSLGGANVLTF. CDR3 nucleotide sequence: TGTGCCAGCAGCTTAGGTGGGGCCAACGTCCTGACTTTC.

This rearrangement joins TRBV5-1 to TRBJ2-1; no reliable D call. This CDR3 contains 14 residues. CDR1 is SGHRS, CDR2 YFSETQ, per germline. Deletions cut 0 bases from V and 9 bases from J, with 13 bases between. The CDR3 coding sequence is TGCGCCAGCAGCTTGGCCGTAGATTCTGGTGAGCAGTTCTTC. It specifies CASSLAVDSGEQFF.

The chain employs TRBV10-3 and TRBJ2-1, with 8 bases lining up with TRBD1. The CDR3 has 13 residues. The V segment lost 10 bases and the J segment 6 bases; nucleotides outside the gene matches: 8. The germline CDR1 and CDR2 sequences are ENHRY and SYGVKD. The CDR3 loop is CATGQGNGNEQFF. CDR3 coding DNA: TGTGCCACCGGACAGGGCAATGGCAATGAGCAGTTCTTC.

The DNA for the CDR3 is TGCGCCAGCAGCTTGCACACGTACCAAGAGACCCAGTACTTC. This encodes CASSLHTYQETQYF. J is TRBJ2-5 and V is TRBV5-1; no clear D. Trimming stripped 1 base from V and 0 bases from J, with 7 bases between. Germline V gene lookup returns CDR1 SGHRS and CDR2 YFSETQ. The CDR3 length is 14 residues. Filled out from reference TRBV5-1 and TRBJ2-5, the complete variable domain reads KAGVTQTPRYLIKTRGQQVTLSCSPISGHRSVSWYQQTPGQGLQFLFEYFSETQRNKGNFPGRFSGRQFSNSRSEMNVSTLELGDSALYLCASSLHTYQETQYFGPGTRLLVL.

A few counts support this clone. The gene calls are TRBV27 and TRBJ1-3; no reliable D call. Trimming shortened V by 4 bases and J by 1 base, and 8 bases separated the two germline ends. CDR1 is MNHEY, CDR2 SMNVEV, per germline (reference sequence). The CDR3 has 14 residues. The CDR3 here is CASSSYISGNTIYF. In DNA, the CDR3 is TGTGCCAGCAGTTCTTACATTTCTGGAAACACCATATATTTT.

The chain uses TRBV5-1 and TRBJ2-3, with TRBD2 matching over 7 bases. Germline loops: CDR1 SGHRS, CDR2 YFSETQ. Unmatched junction bases numbered 2, after V lost 2 bases and J lost 5 bases. The CDR3 covers 13 residues. The CDR3 DNA reads as TGCGCCAGCAGCTTAATAGCGGGAGATACGCAGTATTTT. Translation: CASSLIAGDTQYF.